This T cell receptor beta chain was captured by sequencing in a study of T cell repertoires in cytomegalovirus infection. Whole-study context: CMV infection together with matching HLA type was indicated by public TCR beta signatures. Study-wide findings and caveats: Cumulative frequency of public TCR beta families picked out carriers of CMV plus the relevant HLA. Predominance within the ex vivo response was attributable to HLA-C-restricted CMV-specific TCR beta clonotypes.

TCRdb re-called the reads with MiXCR, one entry per CDR3 protein. The sample records approximately 70,000 distinct CDR3 sequences, around 21% being singletons. Germline lookup yields CDR1 SGHDN and CDR2 FVKESK. Deletions cut 0 bases from V and 5 bases from J, with 7 bases between. The CDR3 consists of 13 residues. Concerning this clonotype: The antigen is unknown.

The TCR comes from a human donor in good health (CMV status not recorded). Some clones in this sample may be carry-over from other donors' samples. Sequencing was performed on PBMCs, sequenced either directly or after in vitro stimulation (not recorded which). This chain connects TRBV14 to TRBJ2-5, with D perhaps given as TRBD1 or TRBD2 (5 bases each). The CDR3 protein is CASSQDEGETQYF. The DNA of the CDR3 is TGTGCCAGCAGCCAAGACGAGGGGGAGACCCAGTACTTC.